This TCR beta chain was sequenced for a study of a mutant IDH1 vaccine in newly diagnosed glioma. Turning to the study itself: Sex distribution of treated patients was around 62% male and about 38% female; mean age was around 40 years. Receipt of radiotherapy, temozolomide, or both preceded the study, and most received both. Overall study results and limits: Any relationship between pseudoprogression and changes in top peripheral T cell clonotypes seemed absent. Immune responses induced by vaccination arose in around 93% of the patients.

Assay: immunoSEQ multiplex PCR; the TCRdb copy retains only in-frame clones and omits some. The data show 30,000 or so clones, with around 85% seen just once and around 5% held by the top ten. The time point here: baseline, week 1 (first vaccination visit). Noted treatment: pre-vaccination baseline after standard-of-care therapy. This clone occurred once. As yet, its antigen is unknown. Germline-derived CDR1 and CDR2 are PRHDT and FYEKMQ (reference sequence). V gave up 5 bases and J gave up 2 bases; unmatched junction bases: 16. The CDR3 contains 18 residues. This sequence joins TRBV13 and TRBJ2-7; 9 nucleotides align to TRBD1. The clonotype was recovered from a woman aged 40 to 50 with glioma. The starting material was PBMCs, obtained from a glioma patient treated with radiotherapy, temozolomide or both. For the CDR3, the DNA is TGTGCCAGCAGCCCTAGGGGGGCCGGACAGGGGCCGGCCTACGAGCAGTACTTC. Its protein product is CASSPRGAGQGPAYEQYF.